Listed below are T cell receptor beta chains from one sample, sequenced in a study of T cells after posttransplantation cyclophosphamide. The assay was immunoSEQ multiplex PCR, and TCRdb's table has in-frame clones only and misses some. The sample lists about 1,600 clones; around 70% were seen once. The source was CD4+ T cells sorted from blood, collected after allogeneic stem cell transplant with posttransplant cyclophosphamide. The source is a female patient aged 60 or older who received an allogeneic stem cell transplant from a related donor and was CMV-positive. These T cells may partly come from the graft donor. CDR3s include the opening cysteine and the closing phenylalanine or tryptophan. A D gene is named only where the DNA matches it firmly. Size values are once, few and many counts, or a class for expanded clones, and some rows have none.

V: TRBV5-6
J: TRBJ1-4
size: .
D: .
DNA: TGTGCCAGCAGCTTGTCCGGGGCAACTAATGAAAAACTGTTTTTT
CDR3: CASSLSGATNEKLFF

V: TRBV7-2
J: TRBJ2-1
size: .
D: .
DNA: TGTGCCAGCAGCCCTGGGGGGGCGGGGACCGTCAATGAGCAGTTCTTC
CDR3: CASSPGGAGTVNEQFF

V: TRBV29-1
J: TRBJ1-2
size: .
D: .
DNA: TGCAGCGTTGCAGGCGCTAACTATGGCTACACCTTC
CDR3: CSVAGANYGYTF

V: TRBV29-1
J: TRBJ1-1
size: .
D: .
DNA: TGCAGCGTTTCGGGGCGTCGGCGTCGGGAGGACACTGAAGCTTTCTTT
CDR3: CSVSGRRRREDTEAFF

V: TRBV27
J: TRBJ1-6
size: few
D: .
DNA: TGTGCCAGCAGTTTTTCGGGCGGTCGGGGGGATTATAATTCACCCCTCCACTTT
CDR3: CASSFSGGRGDYNSPLHF

V: TRBV14
J: TRBJ2-2
size: .
D: .
DNA: TGTGCCAGCAGCCAAGATCTAGGGATCGCGAACACCGGGGAGCTGTCTTTT
CDR3: CASSQDLGIANTGELSF

V: TRBV2
J: TRBJ2-5
size: .
D: TRBD2
DNA: TGTGCCAGCCTAGCGACTAGCGTAGGCCGAGAAGAGACCCAGTACTTC
CDR3: CASLATSVGREETQYF

V: TRBV11-2
J: TRBJ1-1
size: .
D: TRBD1
DNA: TGTGCCAGCAGCTTCCAGACAGGGGGCACTGAAGCTTTCTTT
CDR3: CASSFQTGGTEAFF

V: TRBV6-5
J: TRBJ1-1
size: .
D: .
DNA: TGTGCCAGCAGCCGTCGGGGGAACACTGAAGCTTTCTTT
CDR3: CASSRRGNTEAFF

V: TRBV28
J: TRBJ2-7
size: .
D: TRBD2
DNA: TGTGCCAGCAGTTTAAACACCCAGGGAACTAGCGGGAGTATCTCCTACGAGCAGTACTTC
CDR3: CASSLNTQGTSGSISYEQYF

V: TRBV5-4
J: TRBJ1-1
size: .
D: .
DNA: TGTGCCAGCAGCTTGATCAGGGTTCCCACTGAAGCTTTCTTT
CDR3: CASSLIRVPTEAFF

V: TRBV6-5
J: TRBJ1-6
size: .
D: .
DNA: TGTGCCAGCAGTTACTCCCCTTACTTGCGGGGGTCACCCCTCCACTTT
CDR3: CASSYSPYLRGSPLHF

V: TRBV28
J: TRBJ1-1
size: .
D: .
DNA: TGTGCCAGCAGTTTAACGCAGACTGAAGCTTTCTTT
CDR3: CASSLTQTEAFF

V: TRBV19
J: TRBJ2-6
size: .
D: TRBD1
DNA: TGTGCCAGTAGTACTGGACAGGGGGCGAGTGGGGCCAACGTCCTGACTTTC
CDR3: CASSTGQGASGANVLTF

V: TRBV11-2
J: TRBJ1-2
size: .
D: .
DNA: TGTGCCAGCAGCCGTACAGGGACCTATGGCTACACCTTC
CDR3: CASSRTGTYGYTF

V: TRBV13
J: TRBJ2-7
size: .
D: TRBD2
DNA: TGTGCCAGCAGCTTGCTACGACTAGCGGGAGGGTCCTACGAGCAGTACTTC
CDR3: CASSLLRLAGGSYEQYF

V: TRBV7-9
J: TRBJ2-2
size: .
D: TRBD1
DNA: TGTGCCAGCCGTTCGGGACAGATGAACACCGGGGAGCTGTTTTTT
CDR3: CASRSGQMNTGELFF

V: TRBV27
J: TRBJ1-2
size: .
D: .
DNA: TGTGCCAGCAGCCGGACAGACCGGCGGGGCTACACCTTC
CDR3: CASSRTDRRGYTF

V: TRBV5-1
J: TRBJ2-1
size: .
D: .
DNA: TGCGCCAGCAGCTTGGGACTAGGAGATATCAATGAGCAGTTCTTC
CDR3: CASSLGLGDINEQFF

V: TRBV9
J: TRBJ2-3
size: .
D: TRBD2
DNA: TGTGCCAGCAGCGTGACTAGCGGACCCACAGATACGCAGTATTTT
CDR3: CASSVTSGPTDTQYF

V: TRBV19
J: TRBJ2-1
size: .
D: .
DNA: TGTGCCACCTCCGGGGGGGGACAGAATGAGCAGTTCTTC
CDR3: CATSGGGQNEQFF

V: TRBV4-3
J: TRBJ1-5
size: .
D: TRBD1
DNA: TGCGCCAGCAGCCGGGACAGTGGGTCGAATCAGCCCCAGCATTTT
CDR3: CASSRDSGSNQPQHF

V: TRBV18
J: TRBJ2-5
size: .
D: .
DNA: TGTGCCAGCTCAGCGGGACAGCAAGAGACCCAGTACTTC
CDR3: CASSAGQQETQYF

V: TRBV11-3
J: TRBJ2-7
size: .
D: TRBD1
DNA: TGTGCCAGCAGCATATCGGGACAGGCCTACGAGCAGTACTTC
CDR3: CASSISGQAYEQYF

V: TRBV11-2
J: TRBJ2-1
size: .
D: TRBD2
DNA: TGTGCCAGCAGCTTGGCTAGCGGGGGGTCCCCCGCCCTTCGGGGTGAGCAGTTCTTC
CDR3: CASSLASGGSPALRGEQFF

V: TRBV6-5
J: TRBJ1-3
size: .
D: .
DNA: TGTGCCCGGGAGGGGGGCAGGTCTGGAAACACCATATATTTT
CDR3: CAREGGRSGNTIYF

V: TRBV15
J: TRBJ2-1
size: large
D: TRBD2
DNA: TGTGCCACCAGCAGAGATCGAGGCGGGAGCCACAATGAGCAGTTCTTC
CDR3: CATSRDRGGSHNEQFF

V: TRBV5-1
J: TRBJ1-2
size: .
D: TRBD1
DNA: TGCGCCAGCAGCGCAGGACAGGGTAAAGACTATGGCGGCTACACCTTC
CDR3: CASSAGQGKDYGGYTF

V: TRBV28
J: TRBJ1-4
size: .
D: TRBD1
DNA: TGTGCCAGCAGCCACCGGGACAGGAGTGAAAAACTGTTTTTT
CDR3: CASSHRDRSEKLFF

V: TRBV19
J: TRBJ2-7
size: .
D: TRBD1
DNA: TGTGCCAGTAGTCCGACAGGGGATCCTACGAGGCAGTACTTC
CDR3: CASSPTGDPTRQYF

V: TRBV19
J: TRBJ2-6
size: .
D: TRBD1
DNA: TGTGCCAGTAGTTCCGGGGGACAGGTCTTCTCTGGGGCCAACGTCCTGACTTTC
CDR3: CASSSGGQVFSGANVLTF

V: TRBV6-5
J: TRBJ1-2
size: .
D: .
DNA: TGTGCCAGCAGTGAGCTTGAAGGGGCTGGTGGCTACACCTTC
CDR3: CASSELEGAGGYTF

V: TRBV7-9
J: TRBJ1-5
size: few
D: TRBD1
DNA: TGTGCCAGCAGCTCGACAGGGGGCGCGGGTAATCAGCCCCAGCATTTT
CDR3: CASSSTGGAGNQPQHF

V: TRBV27
J: TRBJ2-1
size: .
D: .
DNA: TGTGCCAGCAGTTTGTCTGCCTACAATGAGCAGTTCTTC
CDR3: CASSLSAYNEQFF

V: TRBV18
J: TRBJ2-1
size: .
D: TRBD1
DNA: TGTGCCAGCTCACGTCCGGGACAGAGTACCAATGAGCAGTTCTTC
CDR3: CASSRPGQSTNEQFF

V: TRBV5-8
J: TRBJ2-7
size: .
D: .
DNA: TGTGCCAGCGGTCTAGGACAAGCCGGTCGCTACGAGCAGTACTTC
CDR3: CASGLGQAGRYEQYF

V: TRBV28
J: TRBJ2-5
size: once
D: .
DNA: TGTGCCAGCAGTTCCCAGGGGACCCAGTACTTC
CDR3: CASSSQGTQYF